The text below deals with one TCR beta chain. This clone's antigen is unknown. No base-level quality is on record; no much larger clone is a single base apart. At diagnosis, tumor, uninvolved tumor-adjacent lung and peripheral blood were collected and then preserved as a mix of FFPE and fresh-frozen material. For TCR repertoire profiling, the blood samples were analyzed as peripheral blood mononuclear cells. This sample stems from a study of T cells in localized non-small cell lung cancer (dated by TCRdb to about 2020). With respect to the entire study: The study examined T cell repertoires in 200 to 300 patients with early-stage NSCLC and compared tumors with uninvolved tumor-adjacent lungs. The cohort was made up of approximately 250 treatment-naive NSCLC patients whose localized lung tumors had been resected. Of the NSCLC patients, roughly 130 were male and approximately 99 were female, and the mean age was about 69 years.

The germline V gene encodes CDR1 SQVTM and CDR2 ANQGSEA. Cut back by 2 bases and 4 bases, the V and J ends lie 14 bases apart. Inclusive of the bounding cysteine and phenylalanine, the CDR3 is 14 residues long. The only DNA kept is the CDR3, 42 bases in frame from the first base. The paper's findings and limits, for the study overall: A median of 57 of the top 100 tumor clones turned up in the paired uninvolved adjacent lung, and 25 to 35 of those clones also ranked among the top 100 of that same adjacent lung. Because the study design was exploratory, TCR variables were selected using unadjusted p-values without false-discovery rate correction. Uninvolved tumor-adjacent lung showed the highest T cell clonality, higher than tumor, which suggests more focused antigenic responses in the uninvolved tumor-adjacent lung. Because multi-region tumor sequencing was not performed, intratumor heterogeneity could not be ruled out. Longer overall survival was associated with higher T cell density in blood, whereas shorter survival was associated with higher clonality in adjacent lung.

The immunoSEQ Assay was used to sequence TCR beta CDR3 regions from DNA. The source study handled its data this way. T cell density was computed as TCR beta template counts normalized to usable DNA estimated by amplifying housekeeping genes. Richness was estimated using the preseqR package, with extrapolation to 400,000 templates for PBMC samples and to 120,000 templates for tissue samples. Clonality was calculated as one minus Pielou's evenness. Differential abundance testing on productive amino-acid clonotypes, with a minimum total count of 5 and an alpha of 0.1, was used to identify tissue-enriched TCRs. Repertoire overlap between compartments was quantified with the Jaccard Index and Morisita Overlap Index. GLIPH grouped TCR beta CDR3s together with public tetramer-defined viral CDR3s, and a viral motif had to include at least three viral sequences and also show V-gene enrichment. Not all clones reach the TCRdb copy of this immuneACCESS table, which keeps in-frame sequences only. Checked studies attribute under half of the gap to unresolved V genes and leave the rest unexplained. The V and J calls and clone size were taken over from that table, and D and trimming were inferred from the DNA. The sample table shows about 34,000 clones, and about 88% are seen once. 4.2% of the sample comes from the top ten.

This TCR was sampled from a woman aged 40-75 years with stage I lung adenocarcinoma. The material was peripheral blood, obtained before any cancer treatment. The chain is assembled from TRBV29-1 and TRBJ1-2; the D gene identity is not certain. Read as DNA, the sequence is TGCAGCGTTGAAACCACAGAGAAAGGCTATGGCTACACCTTC. This yields the protein CSVETTEKGYGYTF.